The TCR beta chain described here comes from a study of graft-versus-host responses after intestinal transplantation. This clone came up a few times. TCRdb's copy holds only in-frame clones and misses some; the assay was immunoSEQ multiplex PCR. Of under 25,000 clones in the sample, 35% to 40% were seen once. Plating combined around 200,000 CFSE-labeled responder cells with around 200,000 irradiated, violet-dye-labeled stimulator cells. Trimming shortened V by 3 bases and J by 4 bases, and 9 bases separated the two germline ends. The V gene's germline CDR1 is SGHNT and CDR2 YYREEE (reference sequence). The CDR3 has 13 amino acids.

V gene TRBV5-4 combines with J gene TRBJ2-3; D call uncertain. The sequence came from a human patient who was an organ donor for intestinal transplantation. The sample here was alloreactive CD4+ T cells from a mixed lymphocyte reaction culture, taken before transplantation. Sample subset: CFSE-low proliferating T cells sorted from roughly 6-day pre-transplant mixed lymphocyte reaction (GvH or HvG direction). CDR3: CASSSRVADTQYF. The CDR3 coding sequence is TGTGCCAGCAGCTCCCGGGTGGCAGATACGCAGTATTTT.